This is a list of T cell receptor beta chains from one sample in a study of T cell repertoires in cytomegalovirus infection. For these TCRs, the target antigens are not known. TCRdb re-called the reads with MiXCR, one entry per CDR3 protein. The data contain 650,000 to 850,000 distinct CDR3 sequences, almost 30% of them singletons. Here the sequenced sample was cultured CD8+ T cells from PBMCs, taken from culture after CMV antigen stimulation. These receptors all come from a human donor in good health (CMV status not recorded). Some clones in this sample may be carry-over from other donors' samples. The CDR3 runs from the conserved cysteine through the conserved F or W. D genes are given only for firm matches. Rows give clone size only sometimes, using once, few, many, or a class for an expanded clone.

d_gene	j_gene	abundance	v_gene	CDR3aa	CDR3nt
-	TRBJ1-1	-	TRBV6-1	CASSEDGRAFF	TGTGCCAGCAGTGAAGACGGGCGGGCTTTCTTT
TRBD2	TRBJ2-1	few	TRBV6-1	CASSDLAGGTNNEQFF	TGTGCCAGCAGTGATCTAGCGGGGGGGACCAACAATGAGCAGTTCTTC
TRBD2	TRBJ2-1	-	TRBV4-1	CASSQDGLGSRNNEQFF	TGCGCCAGCAGCCAAGACGGACTAGGGAGCCGGAACAATGAGCAGTTCTTC
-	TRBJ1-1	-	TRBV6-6	CASSYSRDPEAFF	TGTGCCAGCAGTTACTCGAGGGATCCTGAAGCTTTCTTT
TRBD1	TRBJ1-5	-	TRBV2	CASSSGQGAGQPQHF	TGTGCCAGCAGTTCCGGGCAGGGGGCTGGCCAGCCCCAGCATTTT
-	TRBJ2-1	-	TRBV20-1	CSATRDNHNEQFF	TGCAGTGCTACCCGGGACAACCACAATGAGCAGTTCTTC
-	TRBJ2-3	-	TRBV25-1	CASSGPSLTVTDTQYF	TGTGCCAGCAGTGGCCCCAGCCTAACCGTCACAGATACGCAGTATTTT
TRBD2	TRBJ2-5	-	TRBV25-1	CASSEWTASGTQETQYF	TGTGCCAGCAGTGAATGGACGGCTAGCGGGACCCAAGAGACCCAGTACTTC
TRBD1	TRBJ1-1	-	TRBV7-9	CASSPRTGYTEAFF	TGTGCCAGCAGCCCTCGGACAGGGTATACTGAAGCTTTCTTT
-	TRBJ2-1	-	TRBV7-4	CASSLPLKEAQFF	TGTGCCAGCAGCTTACCCCTGAAAGAGGCGCAGTTCTTC
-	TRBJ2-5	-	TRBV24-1	CATGDPRDVKETQYF	TGTGCCACCGGGGACCCCCGGGACGTGAAAGAGACCCAGTACTTC
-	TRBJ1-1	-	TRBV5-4	CASSPRGGVGNTEAFF	TGTGCCAGCAGCCCACGAGGCGGGGTGGGAAACACTGAAGCTTTCTTT
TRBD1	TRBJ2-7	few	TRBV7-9	CASSPRDSSRSYEQYF	TGTGCCAGCAGCCCCCGGGACAGCTCTCGCTCCTACGAGCAGTACTTC
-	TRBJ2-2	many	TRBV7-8	CASSPRGDTANKGGELFF	TGTGCCAGCAGCCCCCGCGGCGATACGGCAAACAAGGGCGGGGAGCTGTTTTTT
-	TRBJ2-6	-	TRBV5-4	CASGIKLETGANVLTF	TGTGCCAGCGGCATCAAATTGGAGACTGGGGCCAACGTCCTGACTTTC
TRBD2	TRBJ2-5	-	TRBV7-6	CASSMWTSEEETQYF	TGTGCCAGCAGCATGTGGACTAGCGAAGAAGAGACCCAGTACTTC
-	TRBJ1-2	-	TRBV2	CASSDASTDFNYGYTF	TGTGCCAGCAGTGACGCTTCGACAGACTTCAACTATGGCTACACCTTC
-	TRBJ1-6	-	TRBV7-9	CASSTTTGPRRTLHF	TGTGCCAGCAGCACAACTACAGGACCCCGTCGGACCCTCCACTTT
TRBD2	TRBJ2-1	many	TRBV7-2	CASSFSGGVYNEQFF	TGTGCCAGCAGCTTTAGCGGGGGGGTCTACAATGAGCAGTTCTTC
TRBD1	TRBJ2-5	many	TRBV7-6	CASSFTGTGVQETQYF	TGTGCCAGCAGCTTCACAGGGACAGGGGTCCAAGAGACCCAGTACTTC
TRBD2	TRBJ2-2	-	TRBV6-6	CASSFSGQNTGELFF	TGTGCCAGCAGTTTTAGCGGGCAGAACACCGGGGAGCTGTTTTTT
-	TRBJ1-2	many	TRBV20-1	CSAREQAASVYGYTF	TGCAGTGCTAGAGAACAGGCGGCCAGTGTCTATGGCTACACCTTC
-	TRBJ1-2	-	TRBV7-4	CASSSPGGLGGYTF	TGTGCCAGCAGCTCCCCGGGGGGGCTAGGCGGCTACACCTTC
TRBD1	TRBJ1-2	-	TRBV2	CASSGDREYYGYTF	TGTGCCAGCTCGGGGGACAGGGAATACTATGGCTACACCTTC
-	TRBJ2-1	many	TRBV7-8	CASSPILDNEQFF	TGTGCCAGCAGCCCCATATTAGACAATGAGCAGTTCTTC
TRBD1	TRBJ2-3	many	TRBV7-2	CASSLESQGAETDTQYF	TGTGCCAGCAGCTTAGAAAGTCAGGGGGCGGAGACAGATACGCAGTATTTT
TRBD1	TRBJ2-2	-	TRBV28	CASSLGAGGFTGELFF	TGTGCCAGCAGTCTAGGGGCAGGGGGCTTCACCGGGGAGCTGTTTTTT
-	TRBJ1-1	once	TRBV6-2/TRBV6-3	CASNSGQMNTEAFF	TGTGCCAGCAACTCCGGGCAAATGAACACTGAAGCTTTCTTT
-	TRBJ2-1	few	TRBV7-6	CASSLDSWGVYNEQFF	TGTGCCAGCAGCTTGGACAGTTGGGGGGTCTACAATGAGCAGTTCTTC
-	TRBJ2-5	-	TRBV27	CASSLWPAGVETQYF	TGTGCCAGCAGTTTATGGCCGGCAGGGGTAGAGACCCAGTACTTC
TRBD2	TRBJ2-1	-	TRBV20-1	CSARWGLAAIGNEQFF	TGCAGTGCTAGGTGGGGACTAGCCGCAATCGGCAATGAGCAGTTCTTC
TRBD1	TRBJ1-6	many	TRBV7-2	CASSATGTGGVNSPLHF	TGTGCCAGCAGCGCGACCGGGACAGGGGGCGTCAATTCACCCCTCCACTTT
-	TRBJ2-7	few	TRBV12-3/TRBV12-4	CASSPGQFISYEQYF	TGTGCCAGCAGTCCCGGACAGTTTATCTCCTACGAGCAGTACTTC
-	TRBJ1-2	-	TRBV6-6	CASSYSGTYYYGYTF	TGTGCCAGCAGTTATTCCGGGACATACTATTATGGCTACACCTTC
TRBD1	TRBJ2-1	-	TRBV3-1	CASSQDGGGRGPYNEQFF	TGTGCCAGCAGCCAAGATGGGGGTGGCAGGGGGCCCTACAATGAGCAGTTCTTC
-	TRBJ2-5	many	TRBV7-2	CASSLAGAPGETQYF	TGTGCCAGCAGCTTAGCGGGGGCGCCAGGGGAGACCCAGTACTTC
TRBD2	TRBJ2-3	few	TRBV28	CASSLILAGASTDTQYF	TGTGCCAGCAGTTTAATTCTAGCGGGGGCTAGCACAGATACGCAGTATTTT
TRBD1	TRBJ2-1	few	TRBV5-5	CASSFETGYNEQFF	TGTGCCAGCAGCTTCGAGACAGGGTACAATGAGCAGTTCTTC
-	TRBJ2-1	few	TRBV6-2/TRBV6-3	CASSPTAGTRGDGQFF	TGTGCCAGCAGTCCCACGGCCGGGACCCGAGGTGATGGGCAGTTCTTC
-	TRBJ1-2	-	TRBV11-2	CASSLRGGGNYGYTF	TGTGCCAGCAGCTTAAGGGGAGGCGGTAACTATGGCTACACCTTC
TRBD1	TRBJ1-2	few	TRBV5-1	CASSFKDRDYGYTF	TGCGCCAGCAGCTTTAAGGACAGGGACTATGGCTACACCTTC
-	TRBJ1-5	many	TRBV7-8	CASSFSRRGGNQPQHF	TGTGCCAGCAGCTTTTCCCGACGGGGTGGCAATCAGCCCCAGCATTTT
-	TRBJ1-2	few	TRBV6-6	CASSYSTSGLLNYGYTF	TGTGCCAGCAGTTACTCGACCTCAGGTCTACTTAACTATGGCTACACCTTC
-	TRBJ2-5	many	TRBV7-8	CASSPQGGRETQYF	TGTGCCAGCAGCCCGCAGGGGGGACGGGAGACCCAGTACTTC
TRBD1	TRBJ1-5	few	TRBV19	CASSMAPGDRVQHF	TGTGCCAGTAGTATGGCGCCGGGGGACAGGGTCCAGCATTTT
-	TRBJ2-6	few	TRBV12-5	CASGGDGSSGANVLTF	TGTGCTAGTGGTGGGGATGGCAGCTCTGGGGCCAACGTCCTGACTTTC
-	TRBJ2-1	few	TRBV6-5	CASSYSLGRLKSSYNEQFF	TGTGCCAGCAGTTACTCGTTGGGGCGTCTCAAGAGCTCCTACAATGAGCAGTTCTTC
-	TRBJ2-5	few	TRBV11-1	CASSVASGYQETQYF	TGTGCCAGCAGCGTAGCGTCGGGGTACCAAGAGACCCAGTACTTC
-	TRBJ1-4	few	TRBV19	CASSTSPGKNEKLFF	TGTGCCAGTAGTACTTCGCCAGGGAAAAATGAAAAACTGTTTTTT
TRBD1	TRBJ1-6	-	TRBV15	CATSWSTGVNSPLHF	TGTGCCACCAGCTGGTCGACAGGGGTTAATTCACCCCTCCACTTT